Below, 11 T cell receptor beta chains from the same sample are listed, as sequenced in a study of early T cells in non-severe SARS-CoV-2 infection. TCRdb reprocessed the 5' RACE reads with MiXCR, giving one entry per CDR3 protein. The sample consists of about 110,000 distinct CDR3 sequences, around an eighth of them appearing once. The material sequenced was whole blood, taken at baseline. The receptors shown here come from an adult who was a healthcare worker with PCR-confirmed SARS-CoV-2 infection or an uninfected control (not recorded which).

The V and J genes are TRBV19 and TRBJ2-7; no definite D call. This CDR3 comprises 13 residues. V was cut by 6 bases and J by 4 bases, with 13 bases left in between. The germline gives CDR1 LNHDA, CDR2 SQIVND (reference sequence). This chain's CDR3 is CASRTLDGYEQYF. In DNA form, the CDR3 reads TGTGCCAGTAGGACCCTCGACGGTTACGAGCAGTACTTC.

The chain carries TRBV6-4 and TRBJ2-3, with TRBD2 as a possible D gene (5 bases). In germline, CDR1 is MRHNA, CDR2 SNTAGT. The length of the CDR3 is 16 residues. V shed 3 bases and J shed 4 bases, with 17 bases lying between them. The CDR3 reads CASSDVSRGPADTQYF. The DNA for the CDR3 is TGTGCCAGCAGTGATGTATCAAGAGGGCCTGCAGATACGCAGTATTTT.

Only a few counts were recorded for this clonotype. This chain uses TRBV7-9 with TRBJ1-2; TRBD1 might be the D (6 bases). This CDR3 spans 14 amino acids. The germline V gene has CDR1 SEHNR and CDR2 FQNEAQ (reference sequence). Trimming shortened V by 5 bases and J by 5 bases, and 15 bases separated the two germline ends. The CDR3 sequence: CASSHRGGLYGYTF. The CDR3 bases are TGTGCCAGCAGCCACCGGGGGGGCCTTTATGGCTACACCTTC.

This clonotype was counted a single time. The V and J genes are TRBV5-1 and TRBJ2-3; 7 positions match TRBD2. V lost 2 bases to trimming and J lost 11 bases; unmatched junction nucleotides: 20. Per germline, CDR1 SGHRS and CDR2 YFSETQ. CDR3 size: 17 residues. The CDR3 here is CASSFTSPTRAGGGQYF. For the CDR3, the DNA is TGCGCCAGCAGCTTCACTAGCCCTACTAGGGCCGGCGGGGGGCAGTATTTT. Complete variable domain (other parts from reference TRBV5-1 and TRBJ2-3): KAGVTQTPRYLIKTRGQQVTLSCSPISGHRSVSWYQQTPGQGLQFLFEYFSETQRNKGNFPGRFSGRQFSNSRSEMNVSTLELGDSALYLCASSFTSPTRAGGGQYFGPGTRLTVL.

This chain links TRBV5-3 with TRBJ1-4; 8 bases line up with TRBD1. TRBV5-3 is an open reading frame whose function is uncertain. This CDR3 comprises 15 residues. Trimming took 2 bases from V and 4 from J; bases not matched to a gene: 4. The CDR3 nucleotides are TGTGCCAGAAGCTTCAGGGGGCTCAATAATGAAAAACTGTTTTTT. Translation: CARSFRGLNNEKLFF.

This clonotype was seen a handful of times. This chain connects TRBV6-6 to TRBJ2-2; tentative D call: TRBD1 (5 bases). Germline lookup yields CDR1 MNHNY and CDR2 SVGAGI (reference sequence). The CDR3 contains 14 residues. V gave up 7 bases and J gave up 0 bases, with 9 bases separating them. Written as DNA, the CDR3 is TGTGCCAGCATACAGGCTACGAACACCGGGGAGCTGTTTTTT. Translating gives CASIQATNTGELFF.

The rearrangement uses TRBV3-1 and TRBJ2-7, with 13 bases that match TRBD2. With 1 base clipped from V and 2 bases from J, the junction kept 2 bases outside the gene matches. Germline V lookup: CDR1 LGHDT, CDR2 YNNKEL (reference sequence). CDR3 length: 16 residues. In DNA, the CDR3 is TGTGCCAGCAGCCAAGGTGGGACTAGCGGGACCTACGAGCAGTACTTC. It yields the protein CASSQGGTSGTYEQYF.

This clonotype was seen repeatedly, ten times or more. The chain uses TRBV30 and TRBJ1-2, with 8 nucleotides matching TRBD1. Unmatched junction bases numbered 6, after V lost 4 bases and J lost 5 bases. CDR3 length: 13 amino acids. Germline CDR1 and CDR2: GTSNPN and SVGIG (reference sequence). This chain's CDR3 is CAWNSGQVYGYTF. The CDR3, as DNA: TGTGCCTGGAATTCGGGACAGGTTTATGGCTACACCTTC.

The rearrangement uses TRBV2 and TRBJ1-5; 9 nucleotides match TRBD1. J lost 4 bases, V lost 6 bases, and 7 bases had no gene match. This CDR3 has 15 amino acids. The germline V gene has CDR1 SNHLY and CDR2 FYNNEI. CDR3 nucleotides: TGTGCCAGCAGGGGGGACAGGGATCGGAATCAGCCCCAGCATTTT. Translation: CASRGDRDRNQPQHF.

The CDR3 protein is CSARGGESYNSPLHF. CDR3 nucleotides: TGCAGTGCTAGGGGTGGGGAGTCCTATAATTCACCCCTCCACTTT. The gene calls are TRBV20-1 and TRBJ1-6; D gene ambiguous. The CDR3 has 15 amino acids. V was clipped by 3 bases and J by 1 base, with 10 bases between them. Germline V gene data show CDR1 as DFQATT and CDR2 as SNEGSKA (reference sequence).

This chain joins TRBV11-2 and TRBJ2-5, with D maybe TRBD1 (6 bases). This CDR3 comprises 14 residues. Trimming cost V 3 bases and J 5 bases, with 13 bases left between them. Per the germline V gene, CDR1 is SGHAT and CDR2 is FQNNGV. The CDR3 DNA is TGTGCCAGCAGCTTCAGACAGGTTCCCGAGACCCAGTACTTC. Translated: CASSFRQVPETQYF. Looking up the rest from reference TRBV11-2 and TRBJ2-5 gives the full variable domain: EAGVAQSPRYKIIEKRQSVAFWCNPISGHATLYWYQQILGQGPKLLIQFQNNGVVDDSQLPKDRFSAERLKGVDSTLKIQPAKLEDSAVYLCASSFRQVPETQYFGPGTRLLVL.